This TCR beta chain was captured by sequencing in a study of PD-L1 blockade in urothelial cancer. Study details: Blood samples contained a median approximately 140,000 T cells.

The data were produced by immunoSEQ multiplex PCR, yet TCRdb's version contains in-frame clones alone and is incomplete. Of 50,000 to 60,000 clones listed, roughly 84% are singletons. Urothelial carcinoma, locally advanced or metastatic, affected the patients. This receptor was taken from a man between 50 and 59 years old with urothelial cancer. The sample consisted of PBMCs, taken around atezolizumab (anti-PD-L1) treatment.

Here the CDR3 DNA reads TGTGCCAGCAGCTTAGCGGCAGGGTATCATCCCGAGCAGTACTTC. Its translation: CASSLAAGYHPEQYF. The rearrangement joins TRBV7-2 to TRBJ2-7; tentative D call: TRBD1 (5 bases). Germline assignment: CDR1 SGHTA and CDR2 FQGNSA. The CDR3 has 15 residues. The V end lost 0 bases, the J end lost 6 bases, and 15 bases lay between the germline ends.